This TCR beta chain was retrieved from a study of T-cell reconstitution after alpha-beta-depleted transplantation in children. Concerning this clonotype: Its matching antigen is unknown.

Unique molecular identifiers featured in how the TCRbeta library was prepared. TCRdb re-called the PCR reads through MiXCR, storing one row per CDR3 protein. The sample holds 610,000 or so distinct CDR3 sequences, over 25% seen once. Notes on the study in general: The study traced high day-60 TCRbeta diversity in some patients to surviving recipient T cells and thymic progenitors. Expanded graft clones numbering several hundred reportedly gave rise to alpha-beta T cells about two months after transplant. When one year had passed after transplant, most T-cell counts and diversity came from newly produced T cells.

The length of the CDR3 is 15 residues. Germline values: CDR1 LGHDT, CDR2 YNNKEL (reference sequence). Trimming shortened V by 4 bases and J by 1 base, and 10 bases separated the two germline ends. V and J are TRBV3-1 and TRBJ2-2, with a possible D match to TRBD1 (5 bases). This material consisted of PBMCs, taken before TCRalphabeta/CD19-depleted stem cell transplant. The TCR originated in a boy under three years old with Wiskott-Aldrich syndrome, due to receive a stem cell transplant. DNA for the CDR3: TGTGCCAGCAGCCTCAGAGGACAGAACACCGGGGAGCTGTTTTTT. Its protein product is CASSLRGQNTGELFF. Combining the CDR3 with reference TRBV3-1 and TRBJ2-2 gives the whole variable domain DTAVSQTPKYLVTQMGNDKSIKCEQNLGHDTMYWYKQDSKKFLKIMFSYNNKELIINETVPNRFSPKSPDKAHLNLHINSLELGDSAVYFCASSLRGQNTGELFFGEGSRLTVL.